This TCR beta chain was captured in a study of cytomegalovirus exposure and HLA in healthy donors. At the time of sampling, donors were nominally healthy, though unrecorded immune exposures were likely. Concerning this clone itself: Its antigen is not known.

Use of 60 Vbeta and 13 Jbeta primers characterized the PCR. Profiled with immunoSEQ multiplex PCR; TCRdb holds only in-frame clones, not every one. The data hold fewer than 200,000 clones, with about four fifths observed a single time. CDR3 length equals 16 residues. V lost 5 bases and J lost 5, with 21 bases in between. CDR1 is SGHAT, CDR2 FQNNGV, per germline. Points from the study as a whole: A further, later analysis showed that HLA-associated TCR beta chains (compared with equally common others) were more clonally expanded. Several V segments, TRBV6-2 and TRBV6-3 among them, could not be told apart and were dropped.

Sequencing input: PBMCs. The chain recombines TRBV11-2 with TRBJ1-2; D possibly corresponds to TRBD1 (6 bases). The receptor was isolated from a woman aged 45 to 65 in good health and CMV-seronegative. In DNA, the CDR3 is TGTGCCAGCAGCCCCCGAGACAGGTTAGGTCTATATGGCTACACCTTC. Translated, it gives CASSPRDRLGLYGYTF.